This T cell receptor beta chain stems from a study of cytomegalovirus exposure and HLA in healthy donors. PCR employed 60 Vbeta and 13 Jbeta primers. Only in-frame clones appear in the TCRdb table, and some are missing; sequencing was by immunoSEQ multiplex PCR. The repertoire table contains 150,000 or so clones. As for this clone: Its antigen is not identified.

The donors (healthy individuals) were bone marrow donors. Study-level points and caveats: Reports indicated that the classifier achieved high specificity and sensitivity in diagnosing cytomegalovirus status. Most TCR sequences were rare, but some public TCRs occurred in many donors.

The receptor was isolated from a woman between 35 and 50 years old in good health and CMV-seropositive. The sequencing sample was made of PBMCs.

The CDR3 spells CASSPQGAPGDTQYF. The CDR3 coding sequence is TGTGCCAGCAGCCCGCAGGGGGCACCTGGAGATACGCAGTATTTT. V is TRBV7-8 and J is TRBJ2-3, with 8 bases aligning to TRBD1. Germline CDR1 is SGHVS and CDR2 is FQNEAQ. Trimming took 5 bases from V and 5 from J; bases not matched to a gene: 9. The CDR3 loop spans 15 amino acids.